This T cell receptor beta chain was observed in a study of blood T cell repertoires in COVID-19. Participant-given clinical history determined each cohort assignment. This CDR3 spans 17 amino acids. Authors' processing steps: Using reference gene primer amplification, nucleated cell counts were estimated. Measured with immunoSEQ multiplex PCR; TCRdb has only the in-frame clones, and not every one. Clonal size and the V and J genes are those of that table, whereas D and trimming came from the DNA. The profile shows around 270,000 clones, 80% to 90% of them singletons. The sequence derives from a woman aged 40 to 49 who had been exposed to COVID-19. Input material: PBMCs or T cells enriched from blood (not recorded which). This sequence joins TRBV21-1 and TRBJ1-3; the DNA was not compared with TRBD1, the D call given in the table. TRBV21-1 corresponds to a pseudogene. The CDR3: CASSKVWAGRRGNTIYF. The CDR3 DNA reads TGTGCCAGCAGCAAAGTGTGGGCAGGGCGAAGAGGAAACACCATATATTTT.